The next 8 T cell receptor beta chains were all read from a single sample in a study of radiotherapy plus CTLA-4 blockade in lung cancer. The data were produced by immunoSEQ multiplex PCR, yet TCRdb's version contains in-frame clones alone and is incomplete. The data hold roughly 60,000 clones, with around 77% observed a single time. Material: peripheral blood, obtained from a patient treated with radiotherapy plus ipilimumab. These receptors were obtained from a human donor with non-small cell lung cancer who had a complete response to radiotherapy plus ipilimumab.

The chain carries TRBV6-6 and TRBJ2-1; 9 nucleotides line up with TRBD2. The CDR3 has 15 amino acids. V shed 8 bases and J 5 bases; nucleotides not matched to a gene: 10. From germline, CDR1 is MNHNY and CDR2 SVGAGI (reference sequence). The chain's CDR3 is CASSQAGGTNNEQFF. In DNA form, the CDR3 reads TGTGCCAGCTCCCAGGCGGGAGGGACCAACAATGAGCAGTTCTTC.

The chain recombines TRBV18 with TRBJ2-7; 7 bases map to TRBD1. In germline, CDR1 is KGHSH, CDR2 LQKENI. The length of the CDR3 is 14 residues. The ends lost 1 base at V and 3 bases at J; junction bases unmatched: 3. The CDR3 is CASSPLGTDYEQYF. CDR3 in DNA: TGTGCCAGCTCACCACTAGGGACAGACTACGAGCAGTACTTC.

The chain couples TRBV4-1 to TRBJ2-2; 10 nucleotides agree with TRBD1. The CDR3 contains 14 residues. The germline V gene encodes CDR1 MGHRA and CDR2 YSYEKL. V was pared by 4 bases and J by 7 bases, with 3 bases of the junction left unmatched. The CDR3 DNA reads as TGCGCCAGCAGCCGGACAGGGGGTCACGGGGAGCTGTTTTTT. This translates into CASSRTGGHGELFF.

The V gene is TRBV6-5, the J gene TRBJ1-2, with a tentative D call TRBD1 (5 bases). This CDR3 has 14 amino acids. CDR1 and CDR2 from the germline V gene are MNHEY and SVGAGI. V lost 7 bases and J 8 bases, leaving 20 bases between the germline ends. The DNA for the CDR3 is TGTGCCAGCACGGCGTGGGGGGAGTTGGGAGGCTACACCTTC. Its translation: CASTAWGELGGYTF.

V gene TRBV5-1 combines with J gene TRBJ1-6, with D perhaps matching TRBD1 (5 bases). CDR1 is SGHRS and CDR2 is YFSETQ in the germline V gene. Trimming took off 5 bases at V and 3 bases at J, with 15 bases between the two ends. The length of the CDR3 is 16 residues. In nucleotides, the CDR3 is TGCGCCAGCAGGGCTACAGGAACCTACTATAATTCACCCCTCCACTTT. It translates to CASRATGTYYNSPLHF. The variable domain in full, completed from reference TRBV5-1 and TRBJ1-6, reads KAGVTQTPRYLIKTRGQQVTLSCSPISGHRSVSWYQQTPGQGLQFLFEYFSETQRNKGNFPGRFSGRQFSNSRSEMNVSTLELGDSALYLCASRATGTYYNSPLHFGNGTRLTVT.

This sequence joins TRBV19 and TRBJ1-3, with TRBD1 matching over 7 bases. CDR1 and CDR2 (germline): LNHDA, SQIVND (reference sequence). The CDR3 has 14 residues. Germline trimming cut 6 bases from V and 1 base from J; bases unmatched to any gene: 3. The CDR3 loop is CASRRGPSGNTIYF. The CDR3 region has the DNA TGTGCCAGTAGGAGGGGGCCGTCTGGAAACACCATATATTTT.

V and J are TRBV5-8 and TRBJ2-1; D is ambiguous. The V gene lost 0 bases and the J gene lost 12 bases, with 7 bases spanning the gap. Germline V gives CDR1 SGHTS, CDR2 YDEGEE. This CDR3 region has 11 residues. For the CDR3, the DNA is TGTGCCAGCAGCTTGGGTAGGAGGCAGTTCTTC. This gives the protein CASSLGRRQFF.

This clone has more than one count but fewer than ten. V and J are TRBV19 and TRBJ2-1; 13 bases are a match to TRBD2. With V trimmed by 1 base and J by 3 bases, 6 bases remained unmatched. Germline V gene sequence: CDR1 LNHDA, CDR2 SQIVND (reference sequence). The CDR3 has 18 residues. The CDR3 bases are TGTGCCAGTAGTATAGGAAGGGGGACTAGCGGGATCTACAATGAGCAGTTCTTC. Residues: CASSIGRGTSGIYNEQFF. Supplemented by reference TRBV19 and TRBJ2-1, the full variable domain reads DGGITQSPKYLFRKEGQNVTLSCEQNLNHDAMYWYRQDPGQGLRLIYYSQIVNDFQKGDIAEGYSVSREKKESFPLTVTSAQKNPTAFYLCASSIGRGTSGIYNEQFFGPGTRLTVL.